Following are 8 T cell receptor beta chains from one sample sequenced in a study of blood T cell repertoires in COVID-19. TCRdb's copy holds only in-frame clones and misses some; the assay was immunoSEQ multiplex PCR. The data hold about 250,000 clones, with 85% to 90% observed a single time. Material for sequencing was PBMCs or T cells enriched from blood (not recorded which). The receptors were sampled from a man between 18 and 29 years old who had recovered from COVID-19.

The rearrangement uses TRBV10-3 and TRBJ2-7; 9 bases align to TRBD2. Germline V gene sequence: CDR1 ENHRY, CDR2 SYGVKD. The junction had 17 bases not matched to a gene; V was cut back by 2 bases and J by 6 bases. This CDR3 contains 18 residues. CDR3 sequence reads: CAISEALFGSGGPFEQYF. The CDR3 DNA is TGTGCCATCAGTGAGGCCCTTTTTGGGAGCGGGGGGCCATTCGAGCAGTACTTC.

The V call is TRBV2, the J call TRBJ2-7; D might be TRBD2 (6 bases). Looked up from germline, CDR1 is SNHLY and CDR2 is FYNNEI. This CDR3 contains 14 residues. V lost 5 bases to trimming and J lost 0 bases, with 11 bases between them. Here the CDR3 reads CASSFQGLSYEQYF. The CDR3 nucleotides are TGTGCCAGCAGTTTTCAGGGACTCTCCTACGAGCAGTACTTC.

CDR3 nucleotide sequence: TGTGCCAGCAGGCCACCGGGACAACACACTGAAGCTTTCTTT. Translation gives CASRPPGQHTEAFF. The chain carries TRBV6-6 and TRBJ1-1; D may be TRBD1 (6 bases). V was pared by 6 bases and J by 3 bases, with 14 bases between. The CDR3 totals 14 residues. Germline CDR1 and CDR2: MNHNY and SVGAGI (reference sequence).

The V and J genes are TRBV4-1 and TRBJ2-3, with 12 bases that match TRBD1. Looked up from germline, CDR1 is MGHRA and CDR2 is YSYEKL. The CDR3 spans 16 residues. V trimming: 4 bases; J trimming: 6 bases; junction bases outside the gene matches: 8. The CDR3 DNA follows: TGCGCCAGCAGCCCGTTCCCGGGACAGGGGGCGGATACGCAGTATTTT. It codes for CASSPFPGQGADTQYF.

The chain recombines TRBV29-1 with TRBJ2-7; 11 positions agree with TRBD1. Trimming cost V 7 bases and J 6 bases; bases outside gene matches: 8. Germline values: CDR1 SQVTM, CDR2 ANQGSEA. CDR3 length: 13 residues. The DNA of the CDR3 is TGCAGCGCGGGGACCGGGACAGGGGGCGAGCAGTACTTC. It codes for CSAGTGTGGEQYF.

This CDR3 reads CASSSRVTEAFF. CDR3 nucleotides: TGTGCCAGCAGCTCGCGGGTCACTGAAGCTTTCTTT. V is TRBV3-1 (or the pseudogene TRBV3-2) and J is TRBJ1-1; D call uncertain. The CDR3 contains 12 residues. Germline CDR1 reads LGHDT; CDR2 reads YNNKEL (reference sequence). The V gene lost 5 bases and the J gene lost 4 bases, with 8 bases spanning the gap.

The chain joins TRBV5-6 to TRBJ1-4, with 9 nucleotides matching TRBD1. Per the germline V gene, CDR1 is SGHDT and CDR2 is YYEEEE. The CDR3 is 16 residues long. V trimming: 1 base; J trimming: 7 bases; junction bases outside the gene matches: 8. The CDR3 loop is CASSLPVGTGSEKLFF. CDR3 DNA: TGTGCCAGCAGCTTGCCTGTTGGGACAGGGTCTGAAAAACTGTTTTTT.

V gene TRBV11-2 combines with J gene TRBJ2-3; D gene unclear. CDR1 and CDR2 from the germline V gene are SGHAT and FQNNGV. This CDR3 is 15 amino acids long. V shed 2 bases and J shed 0 bases, with 9 bases lying between them. In DNA form, the CDR3 reads TGTGCCAGCAGCTTAATCGTAACTAGCACAGATACGCAGTATTTT. Its protein is CASSLIVTSTDTQYF.